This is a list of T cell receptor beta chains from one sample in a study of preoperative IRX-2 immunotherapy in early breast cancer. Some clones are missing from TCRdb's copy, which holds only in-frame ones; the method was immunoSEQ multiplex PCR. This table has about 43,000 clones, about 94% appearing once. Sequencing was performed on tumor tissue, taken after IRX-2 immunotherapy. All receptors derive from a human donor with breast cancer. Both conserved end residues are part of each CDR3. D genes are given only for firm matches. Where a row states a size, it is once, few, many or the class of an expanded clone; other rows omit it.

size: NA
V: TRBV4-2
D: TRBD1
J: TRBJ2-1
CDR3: CASSQVGRGLDNEQFF
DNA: TGTGCCAGCAGCCAAGTTGGCAGGGGGCTAGACAATGAGCAGTTCTTC

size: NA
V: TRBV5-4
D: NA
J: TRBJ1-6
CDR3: CASSLEGGVYSPLHF
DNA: TGTGCCAGCAGCTTGGAGGGGGGGGTTTACTCACCCCTCCACTTT

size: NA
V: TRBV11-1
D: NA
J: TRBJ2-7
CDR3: CASSLAWGSPHEQYF
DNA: TGTGCCAGCAGCTTAGCATGGGGGTCCCCCCACGAGCAGTACTTC

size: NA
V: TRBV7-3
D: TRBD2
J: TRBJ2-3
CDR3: CASSLTSGMNTQYF
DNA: TGTGCCAGCAGCTTAACAAGCGGGATGAATACGCAGTATTTT

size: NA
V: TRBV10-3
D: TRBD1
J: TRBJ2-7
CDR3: CATAEGQGPFYEQYF
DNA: TGTGCCACGGCCGAGGGACAGGGTCCGTTCTACGAGCAGTACTTC

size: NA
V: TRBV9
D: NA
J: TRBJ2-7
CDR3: CASSVGGVSYEQYF
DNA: TGTGCCAGCAGCGTAGGCGGGGTTTCCTACGAGCAGTACTTC

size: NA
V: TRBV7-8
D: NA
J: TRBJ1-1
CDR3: CASSLVEAFF
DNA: TGTGCCAGCAGCTTAGTAGAAGCTTTCTTT

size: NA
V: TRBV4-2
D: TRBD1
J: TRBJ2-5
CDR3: CASSQDHMRDRASEQYF
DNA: TGTGCCAGCAGCCAAGATCATATGCGAGACAGGGCCTCGGAGCAGTACTTC

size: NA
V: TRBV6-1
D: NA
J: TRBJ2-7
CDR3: CASSEAGLSSYEQYF
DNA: TGTGCCAGCAGTGAAGCGGGTCTGAGCTCCTACGAGCAGTACTTC

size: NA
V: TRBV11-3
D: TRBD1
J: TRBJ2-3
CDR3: CASSLTGTGGLITDTQYF
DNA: TGTGCCAGCAGTTTAACCGGGACAGGGGGCCTTATCACAGATACGCAGTATTTT

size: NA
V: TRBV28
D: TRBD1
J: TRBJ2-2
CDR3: CASSHLRWGQGNTGELFF
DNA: TGTGCCAGCAGTCATCTCCGATGGGGACAGGGGAACACCGGGGAGCTGTTTTTT

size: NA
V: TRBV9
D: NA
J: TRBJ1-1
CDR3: CASSVAGRTEAFF
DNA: TGTGCCAGCAGCGTAGCGGGGCGAACTGAAGCTTTCTTT

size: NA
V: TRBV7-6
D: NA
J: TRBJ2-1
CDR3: CASSLDGLSYNEQFF
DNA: TGTGCCAGCAGCTTAGACGGGCTATCCTACAATGAGCAGTTCTTC

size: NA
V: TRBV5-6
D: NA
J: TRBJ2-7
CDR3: CASSLPRVRVSEQYF
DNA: TGTGCCAGCAGCCTCCCCCGAGTTCGAGTGTCCGAGCAGTACTTC

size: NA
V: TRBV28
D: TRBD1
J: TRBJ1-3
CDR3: CASRASDRAGNTIYF
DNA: TGTGCCAGCAGAGCCTCGGACAGGGCTGGAAACACCATATATTTT

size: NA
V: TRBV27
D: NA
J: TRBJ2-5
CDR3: CASRVRETQYF
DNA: TGTGCCAGCCGCGTTCGGGAGACCCAGTACTTC

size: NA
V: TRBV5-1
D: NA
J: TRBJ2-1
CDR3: CASSLGGANEQFF
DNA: TGCGCCAGCAGCTTGGGGGGTGCAAATGAGCAGTTCTTC

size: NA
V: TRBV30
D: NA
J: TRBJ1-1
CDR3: CAWSSHRNTEAFF
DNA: TGTGCCTGGAGTAGCCATAGGAACACTGAAGCTTTCTTT

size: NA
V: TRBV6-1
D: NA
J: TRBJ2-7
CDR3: CASSELGYEQYF
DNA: TGTGCCAGCAGTGAACTGGGGTACGAGCAGTACTTC

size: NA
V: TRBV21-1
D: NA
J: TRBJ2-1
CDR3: CASSKVEPHYLYNEQFF
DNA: TGTGCCAGCAGCAAAGTTGAGCCCCACTATCTCTACAATGAGCAGTTCTTC

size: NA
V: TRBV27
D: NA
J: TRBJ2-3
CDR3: CASSFSGTDTQYF
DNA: TGTGCCAGCAGTTTCTCTGGCACAGATACGCAGTATTTT

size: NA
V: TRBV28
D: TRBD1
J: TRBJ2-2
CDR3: CASSRTGDTGELFF
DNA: TGTGCCAGCTCCAGGACAGGCGACACCGGGGAGCTGTTTTTT

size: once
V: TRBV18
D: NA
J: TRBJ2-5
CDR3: CASSPWEQASETQYF
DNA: TGTGCCAGCTCACCGTGGGAACAGGCGTCGGAGACCCAGTACTTC

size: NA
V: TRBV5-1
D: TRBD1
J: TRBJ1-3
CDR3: CASSPTPPGTGPSGNTIYF
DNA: TGCGCCAGCAGCCCGACCCCACCCGGGACAGGGCCCTCTGGAAACACCATATATTTT

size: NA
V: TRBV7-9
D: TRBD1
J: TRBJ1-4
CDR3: CASSALTGTNEKLFF
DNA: TGTGCCAGCAGCGCCTTGACAGGGACAAATGAAAAACTGTTTTTT

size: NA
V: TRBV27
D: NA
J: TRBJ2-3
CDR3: CASSSLASLDTQYF
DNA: TGTGCCAGCAGTTCACTAGCAAGTCTAGATACGCAGTATTTT

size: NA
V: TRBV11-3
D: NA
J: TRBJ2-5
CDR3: CASSLGFGGGQETQYF
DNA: TGTGCCAGCAGCTTGGGTTTCGGGGGCGGCCAAGAGACCCAGTACTTC

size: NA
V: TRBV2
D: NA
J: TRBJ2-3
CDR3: CASSGQGPTDTQYF
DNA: TGTGCCAGCAGTGGGCAGGGTCCGACAGATACGCAGTATTTT

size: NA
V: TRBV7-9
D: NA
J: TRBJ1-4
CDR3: CASGLDRKLFF
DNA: TGTGCCAGCGGCCTGGACAGAAAACTGTTTTTT

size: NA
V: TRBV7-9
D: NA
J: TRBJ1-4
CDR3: CASSLGRGPPNEKLFF
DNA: TGTGCCAGCAGTTTAGGACGGGGACCTCCAAATGAAAAACTGTTTTTT

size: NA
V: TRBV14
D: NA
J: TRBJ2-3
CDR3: CASSQMGYTQYF
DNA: TGTGCCAGCAGCCAAATGGGGTATACGCAGTATTTT

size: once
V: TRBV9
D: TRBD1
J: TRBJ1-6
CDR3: CASSRQGSSYNSPLHF
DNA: TGTGCCAGCAGCCGACAGGGAAGCTCCTATAATTCACCCCTCCACTTT

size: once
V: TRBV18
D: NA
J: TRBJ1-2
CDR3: CASSPETENYGYTF
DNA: TGTGCCAGCTCACCTGAGACAGAAAACTATGGCTACACCTTC

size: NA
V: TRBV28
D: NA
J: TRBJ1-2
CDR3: CASSPGSTYGYTF
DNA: TGTGCCAGCAGTCCCGGGAGCACCTATGGCTACACCTTC

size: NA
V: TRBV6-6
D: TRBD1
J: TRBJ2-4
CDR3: CASLQGARDIQYF
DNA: TGTGCCAGTCTCCAGGGGGCTCGGGACATTCAGTACTTC

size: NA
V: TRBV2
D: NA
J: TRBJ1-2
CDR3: CASRLGEDGYTF
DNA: TGTGCCTCCCGATTAGGGGAAGACGGCTACACCTTC

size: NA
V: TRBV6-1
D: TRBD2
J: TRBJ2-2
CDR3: CASNMASGYTGELFF
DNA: TGTGCCAGCAATATGGCTAGCGGCTACACCGGGGAGCTGTTTTTT

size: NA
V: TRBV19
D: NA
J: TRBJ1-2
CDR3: CASRDDTKANGYTF
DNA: TGTGCCAGTAGGGACGACACAAAAGCGAATGGCTACACCTTC

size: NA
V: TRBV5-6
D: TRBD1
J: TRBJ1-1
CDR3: CASSKVDRQLEAFF
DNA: TGTGCCAGCAGCAAGGTGGACAGGCAACTTGAAGCTTTCTTT

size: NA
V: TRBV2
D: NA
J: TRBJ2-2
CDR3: CASRDIARTGELFF
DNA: TGTGCCAGCAGGGATATCGCGAGAACCGGGGAGCTGTTTTTT

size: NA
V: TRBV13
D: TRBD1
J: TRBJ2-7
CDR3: CASSLSYRGRLGQYF
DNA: TGTGCCAGCAGCTTAAGTTACAGGGGGCGTTTGGGGCAGTACTTC

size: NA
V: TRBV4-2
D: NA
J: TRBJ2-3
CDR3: CASSQAVPDTQYF
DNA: TGTGCCAGCAGCCAAGCTGTACCAGATACGCAGTATTTT

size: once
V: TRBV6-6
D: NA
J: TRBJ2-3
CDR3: CASSPGGDTQYF
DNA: TGTGCCAGCAGCCCAGGAGGAGATACGCAGTATTTT

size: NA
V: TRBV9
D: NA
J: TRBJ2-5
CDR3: CASSPVPQGWETQYF
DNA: TGTGCCAGCAGCCCCGTCCCCCAGGGGTGGGAGACCCAGTACTTC

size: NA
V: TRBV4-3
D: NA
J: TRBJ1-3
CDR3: CASSQDAYTGNTIYF
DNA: TGCGCCAGCAGCCAAGATGCATATACTGGAAACACCATATATTTT

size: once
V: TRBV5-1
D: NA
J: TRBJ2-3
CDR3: CASSLGTGADTQYF
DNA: TGCGCCAGCAGCTTGGGGACGGGAGCGGATACGCAGTATTTT

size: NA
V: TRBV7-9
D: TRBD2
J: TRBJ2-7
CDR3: CASSSGGGEDEQYF
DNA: TGTGCCAGCAGCTCCGGGGGGGGAGAGGACGAGCAGTACTTC

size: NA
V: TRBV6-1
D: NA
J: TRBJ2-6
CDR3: CASSEGWRVSGANVLTF
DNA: TGTGCCAGCAGTGAAGGGTGGCGGGTCTCTGGGGCCAACGTCCTGACTTTC

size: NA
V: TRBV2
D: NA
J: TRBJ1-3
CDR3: CASSIGGNTIYF
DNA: TGTGCCAGCAGTATAGGGGGAAACACCATATATTTT

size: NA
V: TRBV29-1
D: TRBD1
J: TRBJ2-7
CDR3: CSVWGDGQGLYEQYF
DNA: TGCAGCGTATGGGGTGATGGACAGGGACTCTACGAGCAGTACTTC

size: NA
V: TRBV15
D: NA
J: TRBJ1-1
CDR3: CATSREAPIFGNTEAFF
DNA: TGTGCCACCAGCAGAGAAGCCCCCATCTTCGGGAACACTGAAGCTTTCTTT

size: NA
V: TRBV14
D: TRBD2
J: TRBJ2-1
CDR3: CASSVNRLAGPWDEQFF
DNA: TGTGCCAGCAGCGTTAACCGGCTAGCGGGACCCTGGGATGAGCAGTTCTTC

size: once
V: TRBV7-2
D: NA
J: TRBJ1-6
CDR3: CASSLFGADSPLHF
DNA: TGTGCCAGCAGCTTATTTGGGGCGGATTCACCCCTCCACTTT

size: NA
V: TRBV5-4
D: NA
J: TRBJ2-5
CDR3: CASSSNQETQYF
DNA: TGTGCCAGCAGCTCGAACCAAGAGACCCAGTACTTC

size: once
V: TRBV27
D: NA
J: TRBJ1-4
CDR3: CASSDTGLVGEKLFF
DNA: TGTGCCAGCAGTGATACAGGGCTAGTAGGCGAAAAACTGTTTTTT

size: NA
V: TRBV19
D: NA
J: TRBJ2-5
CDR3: CASSQFLRGEETQYF
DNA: TGTGCCAGTAGTCAGTTCTTGCGAGGGGAGGAGACCCAGTACTTC